This TCR beta chain was sequenced in a study of T cell responses to AZD1222 COVID-19 vaccine. V was pared by 5 bases and J by 3 bases, with 14 bases between. The CDR3 is 15 amino acids. The germline V gene has CDR1 MNHEY and CDR2 SVGAGI. Worth noting for this clone: Its antigen is currently unknown.

The protocol was immunoSEQ multiplex PCR, while the TCRdb copy is restricted to in-frame clones and leaves out a portion. The sample lists some 150,000 clones, about 91% seen once, with less than 4.5% in the top ten. Study observations and caveats: The reported proportion of spike-specific TCRs targeting unmutated variant regions was nearly half. After two AZD1222 doses, spike-specific TCR breadth and depth rose versus day 0. Donor demographics were predominantly white British with a female majority; clonal diversity may be underestimated. Researchers took repertoire samples only after the peak T cell response had come.

This clonotype originated in an adult in good health. This specimen consisted of peripheral blood, obtained on day 0 of MenACWY control vaccination. The chain is built from TRBV6-5 and TRBJ2-1; D may be TRBD2 (6 bases). The DNA of the CDR3 is TGTGCCAGCAGTACTACAGCGGGCTTCTACAATGAGCAGTTCTTC. It translates to CASSTTAGFYNEQFF.